This is a list of T cell receptor beta chains from one sample in a study of T cells in Graves' hyperthyroidism and ophthalmopathy. One entry per CDR3 protein, called by TCRdb with MiXCR from the multiplex PCR reads. The top ten clones hold more than 7% of a sample with hundreds of thousands of distinct CDR3 sequences, roughly 46% of them seen once. The sequencing input was peripheral blood or thyroid tissue (not recorded which). All receptors come from an adult man with Graves' disease, either hyperthyroidism or ophthalmopathy (not recorded which). Both conserved end residues are part of each CDR3. Each record gives: clone size, V gene, D gene, J gene, CDR3 DNA, CDR3 protein. D genes are given only for firm matches. The listing skips clone size in some rows; elsewhere it reads once, few, many or a size class.

many,TRBV2,NA,TRBJ2-2,TGTGCCAGCAGTGAAGACAGGGTAGGACGGGACACCGGGGAGCTGTTTTTT,CASSEDRVGRDTGELFF
NA,TRBV7-9,NA,TRBJ1-1,TGTGCCAGCAGCTCCCGGGTCCTTAGTACTGAAGCTTTCTTT,CASSSRVLSTEAFF
NA,TRBV7-2,NA,TRBJ2-7,TGTGCCAGCACCTGGGGACCGGGCAACGAGCAGTACTTC,CASTWGPGNEQYF
NA,TRBV29-1,NA,TRBJ1-5,TGCACCACCGCCGGGGTTAACAATCAGCCCCAGCATTTT,CTTAGVNNQPQHF
NA,TRBV7-9,NA,TRBJ1-6,TGTGCCAGCAGCATTACAGAGAATTCACCCCTCCACTTT,CASSITENSPLHF
NA,TRBV20-1,NA,TRBJ1-4,TGCAGTGCTATTAAGGCGGCAGGGGAGGTGTTTTTT,CSAIKAAGEVFF
once,TRBV7-4,NA,TRBJ1-2,TGTGCCAGCTCAACAGCATCGACTGGAGATGGCTACACCTTC,CASSTASTGDGYTF
NA,TRBV7-9,TRBD1,TRBJ2-7,TGTGCCAGCAGCTTACCGCCCGGGACAGCCTACGAGCAGTACTTC,CASSLPPGTAYEQYF
few,TRBV14,NA,TRBJ1-4,TGTGCCAGCAGCCAACTGTTAGCTGAAAAACTGTTTTTT,CASSQLLAEKLFF
many,TRBV13,NA,TRBJ1-2,TGTGCCAGCAGCTTGTTGGGGGACTATGGCTACACCTTC,CASSLLGDYGYTF